What follows are 15 T cell receptor beta chains derived from one specimen sequenced in a study of T cells after posttransplantation cyclophosphamide. Control samples came 1 year after myeloablative marrow transplants with methotrexate plus calcineurin inhibitor. Libraries were prepared by immunoSEQ multiplex PCR; TCRdb keeps only in-frame clonotypes and omits some of them. The table includes around 15,000 clones, less than 85% detected once. Material: PBMCs, obtained after allogeneic stem cell transplant with calcineurin inhibitor and methotrexate. The receptors were gathered from a female patient younger than 35 who received an allogeneic stem cell transplant from an unrelated donor, was CMV-positive, and had acute and chronic GVHD. Some T cells may originate from the graft donor.

The chain employs TRBV19 and TRBJ1-1; D not resolved. The CDR3 is 11 residues long. Trimming took off 7 bases at V and 6 bases at J, with 9 bases between the two ends. Looked up from germline, CDR1 is LNHDA and CDR2 is SQIVND (reference sequence). In DNA, the CDR3 is TGTGCCAGTACCAGGATGGCTGAAGCTTTCTTT. Protein: CASTRMAEAFF.

The chain combines TRBV5-1 with TRBJ2-2, with 9 nucleotides matching TRBD1. CDR3 length equals 17 residues. With 1 base clipped from V and 0 bases from J, the junction kept 4 bases outside the gene matches. Germline CDR1 SGHRS, CDR2 YFSETQ. The CDR3 protein is CASSLRGTGSNTGELFF. The CDR3 nucleotides read TGCGCCAGCAGCTTGAGGGGGACAGGGTCGAACACCGGGGAGCTGTTTTTT.

The chain combines TRBV6-6 with TRBJ2-1, with a tentative D call TRBD1 (5 bases). CDR3 length: 12 residues. Germline loops: CDR1 MNHNY, CDR2 SVGAGI (reference sequence). V lost 6 bases and J lost 8, with 11 bases in between. The CDR3 here is CASSKTVYEQFF. DNA for the CDR3: TGTGCCAGCAGCAAGACAGTTTATGAGCAGTTCTTC.

The CDR3 region is CASSLGQGVNEQYF. The CDR3 DNA follows: TGTGCCAGTAGCCTGGGACAGGGAGTAAACGAGCAGTACTTC. V usage is TRBV19 and J usage is TRBJ2-7; 9 bases match TRBD1. Trimming at V came to 6 bases and at J to 5 bases, leaving 8 bases not matched to a gene. Germline values: CDR1 LNHDA, CDR2 SQIVND (reference sequence). The CDR3 has 14 residues.

V gene TRBV7-9 combines with J gene TRBJ2-7; 9 bases agree with TRBD2. The CDR3 consists of 16 residues. The germline V gene encodes CDR1 SEHNR and CDR2 FQNEAQ (reference sequence). V lost 5 bases, J lost 3 bases, and 11 bases stayed unmatched. Here the CDR3 reads CASSRLGSGRNYEQYF. The CDR3 nucleotides are TGTGCCAGCAGCCGCCTCGGTAGCGGGAGAAACTACGAGCAGTACTTC.

V usage is TRBV11-2 and J usage is TRBJ2-7, with D maybe TRBD2 (5 bases). Germline loops: CDR1 SGHAT, CDR2 FQNNGV. The CDR3 spans 14 residues. The V and J ends lost 4 bases and 5 bases respectively, with 15 bases between them. CDR3 loop: CASSSDLAGNEQYF. DNA of the CDR3: TGTGCCAGCAGCTCAGACCTCGCCGGGAACGAGCAGTACTTC.

The CDR3 loop is CASSLTAGARTDTQYF. CDR3 sequence (DNA): TGTGCCAGCAGCTTGACGGCGGGAGCCCGCACAGATACGCAGTATTTT. The chain recombines TRBV5-6 with TRBJ2-3, with 7 bases lining up with TRBD2. There are 16 residues in the CDR3. With V trimmed by 1 base and J by 1 base, 6 bases remained unmatched. Germline V gives CDR1 SGHDT, CDR2 YYEEEE.

The genes are TRBV25-1 and TRBJ2-7, with 7 bases aligning to TRBD1. Trimming took 3 bases from V and 3 from J; bases not matched to a gene: 11. Germline-derived CDR1 and CDR2 are MGHDK and SYGVNS. The CDR3 is 16 residues long. Here the CDR3 DNA reads TGTGCCAGCAGTGACCTCCCCCGGGACAGCTTCTACGAGCAGTACTTC. Amino acids: CASSDLPRDSFYEQYF.

The V and J genes are TRBV28 and TRBJ2-7, with a weak D call TRBD1 (12 bases). The CDR3 consists of 21 residues. From germline, CDR1 is MDHEN and CDR2 SYDVKM. Trimming removed 4 bases at V and 6 bases at J, with 37 bases between. CDR3 nucleotide sequence: TGTGCCAGCAGTTCCCGGGACAGGGGGCGGACTAGCGGGCCTTCTACGACCGAGCAGTACTTC. Translating gives CASSSRDRGRTSGPSTTEQYF.

DNA for the CDR3: TGTGCCATTTCGGGAGGGGGAGGTGGCTACACCTTC. It specifies CAISGGGGGYTF. The rearrangement links TRBV10-3 to TRBJ1-2, with TRBD1 as a possible D gene (6 bases). V was clipped by 9 bases and J by 7 bases, with 15 bases between them. The germline CDR1 and CDR2 sequences are ENHRY and SYGVKD. This CDR3 is built from 12 residues.

The rearrangement uses TRBV6-1 and TRBJ1-2, with 10 positions matching TRBD1. Germline V gene lookup returns CDR1 MNHNS and CDR2 SASEGT. The J segment lost 2 bases and the V segment lost 1 base, leaving 1 base of the junction unmatched. The CDR3 totals 15 residues. DNA for the CDR3: TGTGCCAGCAGTGAAGTGGGACAGGGGAACTATGGCTACACCTTC. Amino acids: CASSEVGQGNYGYTF.

This rearrangement joins TRBV2 to TRBJ2-1; 9 nucleotides match TRBD2. V lost 3 bases and J lost 4; bases outside the gene matches: 7. The CDR3 runs 16 residues. Germline CDR1 and CDR2: SNHLY and FYNNEI. The CDR3 nucleotides are TGTGCCAGCAGTGAGAGGGGGCTAGCGGGGTACAATGAGCAGTTCTTC. It translates to CASSERGLAGYNEQFF.

This clone was picked up one time. The J gene is TRBJ2-3, the V gene TRBV29-1; 10 bases fit TRBD2. CDR1 SQVTM and CDR2 ANQGSEA come from the germline V gene. V lost 4 bases and J lost 5; bases outside the gene matches: 3. The CDR3 consists of 13 residues. CDR3 region: CSVASGSGDTQYF. For the CDR3, the DNA is TGCAGCGTTGCTAGCGGGAGTGGAGATACGCAGTATTTT.

The CDR3 DNA reads as TGTGCCAGCAGTTACGCTAGCGGGAGACGCACAGATACGCAGTATTTT. Amino acid sequence: CASSYASGRRTDTQYF. The chain recombines TRBV6-5 with TRBJ2-3; 10 nucleotides match TRBD2. Germline loops: CDR1 MNHEY, CDR2 SVGAGI. The V segment lost 2 bases and the J segment 1 base; nucleotides outside the gene matches: 3. The CDR3 extends over 16 amino acids.

The V and J genes are TRBV19 and TRBJ2-7; D is uncertain. Germline CDR1 and CDR2: LNHDA and SQIVND (reference sequence). CDR3 length: 12 residues. Trimming cost V 3 bases and J 6 bases, with 9 bases left between them. The CDR3 DNA follows: TGTGCCAGTAGTATTTCTTCGGGCGAGCAGTACTTC. Translating gives CASSISSGEQYF.